This is a list of T cell receptor beta chains from one sample in a study of T-cell reconstitution after alpha-beta-depleted transplantation in children. MiXCR, applied by TCRdb to the PCR reads, yields one record per CDR3 protein. This table has 500,000 to 600,000 distinct CDR3 sequences, over 25% appearing once. The sample here was PBMCs, taken before TCRalphabeta/CD19-depleted stem cell transplant. These receptors were obtained from a boy under two years old with Wiskott-Aldrich syndrome, due to receive a stem cell transplant. Each CDR3 is given with its conserved first and last residue. D genes are given only for firm matches. Clone size appears in some rows only: once, few, many, or a class for an expanded clone.

clone_size,j_call,v_call,d_call,cdr3_nt,cdr3_aa
few,TRBJ2-7,TRBV7-6,-,TGTGCCAGCAGCTCAAGGGCAGGCGGCCTGACCTACGAGCAGTACTTC,CASSSRAGGLTYEQYF
-,TRBJ1-2,TRBV19,TRBD1,TGTGCCAGTAGAAGGGCCCCGGGACAGGGCCACTATGGCTACACCTTC,CASRRAPGQGHYGYTF
-,TRBJ2-5,TRBV5-1,-,TGCGCCAGCAGCTTGTTCCGCCCCGACAGCCAAGAGACCCAGTACTTC,CASSLFRPDSQETQYF
-,TRBJ2-7,TRBV9,TRBD2,TGTGCCAGCAGCGTCGGAGCGGGAGCCCCTGACGAGCAGTACTTC,CASSVGAGAPDEQYF
few,TRBJ2-3,TRBV7-2,TRBD2,TGTGCCATTTCACTAGCGGGAGGTAGTTTGGCAGATACGCAGTATTTT,CAISLAGGSLADTQYF
few,TRBJ2-1,TRBV6-5,TRBD2,TGTGCCAGCAAGATACTAGCGGGTGAGGAGCAGTTCTTC,CASKILAGEEQFF
-,TRBJ1-2,TRBV3-1,TRBD1,TGTGCCAGCAGCCAAGCAGGGGCAGGGGGCGTCTATGGCTACACCTTC,CASSQAGAGGVYGYTF
-,TRBJ2-5,TRBV12-3/TRBV12-4,TRBD1,TGTGCCAGCAACTTAGGCAGGGGGCAGGAGACCCAGTACTTC,CASNLGRGQETQYF
-,TRBJ2-5,TRBV18,TRBD2,TGTGCCAGCTCACCACGAAGGACTAGCGGATTCCAAGAGACCCAGTACTTC,CASSPRRTSGFQETQYF
-,TRBJ1-2,TRBV16,-,TGTGCCAGCAGCCTCGCTGGGGGCCGGAACTATGGCTACACCTTC,CASSLAGGRNYGYTF
-,TRBJ2-1,TRBV10-2,-,TGCGCCAGCAGTGAGACAACGGGATGGGCTGAGCAGTTCTTC,CASSETTGWAEQFF
-,TRBJ1-2,TRBV6-5,-,TGTGCCAGCAGTTACTCGTCAGGGAGCTATAACTATGGCTACACCTTC,CASSYSSGSYNYGYTF
few,TRBJ2-2,TRBV21-1,-,TGTGCCAGCAGTTCAGCGGGAGGGCCGGGCACCGGGGAGCTGTTTTTT,CASSSAGGPGTGELFF
-,TRBJ1-2,TRBV2,TRBD1,TGTGCCAGCAGTATGCCCCCGGGACAGGGGGCCTATGGCTACACCTTC,CASSMPPGQGAYGYTF
few,TRBJ2-1,TRBV7-2,TRBD2,TGTGCCAGCAGCTTAGATAGTGGTAGCGGGAATGAGCAGTTCTTC,CASSLDSGSGNEQFF
few,TRBJ2-2,TRBV6-1,-,TGTGCCAGCAGTGACGGTTATTTTTTCTCCGTGGAACCCGGGGAGCTGTTTTTT,CASSDGYFFSVEPGELFF
many,TRBJ2-5,TRBV5-1,TRBD2,TGCGCCAGCAGCTTACTAGCGGGAGAGGGTCAAGAGACCCAGTACTTC,CASSLLAGEGQETQYF
-,TRBJ2-2,TRBV12-3/TRBV12-4,-,TGTGCCAGCAGTTCTACAGGGTTCACCGGGGAGCTGTTTTTT,CASSSTGFTGELFF
-,TRBJ1-6,TRBV29-1,TRBD1,TGCAGCGTGCAGGGACAGGGGGATGATTCACCCCTCCACTTT,CSVQGQGDDSPLHF
-,TRBJ2-5,TRBV20-1,-,TGCAGTGCGACCAGGACAGTCCAAGAGACCCAGTACTTC,CSATRTVQETQYF
few,TRBJ2-5,TRBV29-1,-,TGCAGCGTTTGGACAGTCCGGGAGACCCAGTACTTC,CSVWTVRETQYF
few,TRBJ2-5,TRBV7-2,TRBD1,TGTGCCACCGCGACAGGGGCAAAAGAGACCCAGTACTTC,CATATGAKETQYF